The TCR beta chain under discussion was sequenced for a study of blood T cell repertoires in COVID-19. Looking at the study overall: The origin of the acute and convalescent COVID-19 samples was the United States, Italy and Spain. In each case, the material was cDNA or gDNA derived from T cells, B-cell-depleted T cells, or PBMCs.

This clone was detected a few times. CDR3 size: 14 residues. Germline V gives CDR1 SGHDT, CDR2 YYEEEE. The V segment lost 4 bases and the J segment 9 bases; nucleotides outside the gene matches: 10. Libraries were prepared by immunoSEQ multiplex PCR; TCRdb keeps only in-frame clonotypes and omits some of them. Found here are roughly 200,000 clones, 83% of them singletons; the top ten hold just over 8.5%. The J gene is TRBJ1-5, the V gene TRBV5-6, with 7 bases lining up with TRBD1. This TCR derives from a man in his forties with active or convalescent COVID-19. What was sequenced was peripheral blood. In DNA, the CDR3 is TGTGCCAGCAGCGCGGGACAGTGGGGTGGGCCCCAGCATTTT. As protein: CASSAGQWGGPQHF.